This TCR beta chain was documented in a study of shared clonotypes between healthy human individuals. Study findings and constraints: Non-shared clonotypes had lower generation probabilities than those shared by all four donors.

The CDR3 spans 14 residues. Per the germline V gene, CDR1 is SGHNT and CDR2 is YYREEE (reference sequence). The V segment lost 5 bases and the J segment 2 bases; nucleotides outside the gene matches: 5. Method: immunoSEQ multiplex PCR; TCRdb's copy keeps in-frame clones and lacks some. The profile covers a few million clones, with approximately 90% appearing a single time and over 0.12% taken by the ten largest. Note on this clone: What it binds is not known.

The chain employs TRBV5-4 and TRBJ2-3, with 7 bases aligning to TRBD2. This TCR was recovered from a man between 18 and 35 years old in good health. The sequenced material came from naive CD4+ T cells sorted from blood. Subset described: CD45RA+ positively selected. Here the CDR3 reads CASRRDYITDTQYF. The CDR3, as DNA: TGTGCCAGCAGACGGGACTACATCACAGATACGCAGTATTTT.